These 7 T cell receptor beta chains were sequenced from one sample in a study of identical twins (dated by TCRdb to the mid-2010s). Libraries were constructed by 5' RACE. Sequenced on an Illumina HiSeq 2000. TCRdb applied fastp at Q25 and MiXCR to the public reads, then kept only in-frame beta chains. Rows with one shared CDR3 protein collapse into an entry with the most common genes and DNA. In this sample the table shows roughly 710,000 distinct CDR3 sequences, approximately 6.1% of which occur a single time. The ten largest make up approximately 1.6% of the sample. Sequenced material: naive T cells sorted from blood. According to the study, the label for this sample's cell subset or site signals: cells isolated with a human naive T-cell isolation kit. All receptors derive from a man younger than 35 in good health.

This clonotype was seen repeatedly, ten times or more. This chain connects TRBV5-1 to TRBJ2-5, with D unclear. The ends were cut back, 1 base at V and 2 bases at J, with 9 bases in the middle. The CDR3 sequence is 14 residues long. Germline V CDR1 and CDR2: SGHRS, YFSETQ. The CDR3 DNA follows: TGCGCCAGCAGCTTGAGCCAGACACAAGAGACCCAGTACTTC. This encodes CASSLSQTQETQYF.

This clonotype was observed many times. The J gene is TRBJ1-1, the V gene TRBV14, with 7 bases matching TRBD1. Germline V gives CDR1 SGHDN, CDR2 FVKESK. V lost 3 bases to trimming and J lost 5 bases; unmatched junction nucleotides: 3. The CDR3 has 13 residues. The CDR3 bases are TGTGCCAGCAGCCAGGACAGGAAAACTGAAGCTTTCTTT. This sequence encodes CASSQDRKTEAFF.

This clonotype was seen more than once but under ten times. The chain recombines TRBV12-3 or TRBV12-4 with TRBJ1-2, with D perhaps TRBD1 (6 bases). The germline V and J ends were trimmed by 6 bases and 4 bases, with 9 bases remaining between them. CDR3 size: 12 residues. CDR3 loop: CASRGAGYGYTF. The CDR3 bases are TGTGCCAGCAGGGGGGCCGGCTATGGCTACACCTTC.

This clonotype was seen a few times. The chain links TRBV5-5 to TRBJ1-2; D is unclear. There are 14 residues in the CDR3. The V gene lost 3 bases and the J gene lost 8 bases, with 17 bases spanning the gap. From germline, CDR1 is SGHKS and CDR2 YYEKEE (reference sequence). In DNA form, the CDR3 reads TGTGCCAGCAGCTCGGATGCGCGGGCTGAGGGCTACACCTTC. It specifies CASSSDARAEGYTF.

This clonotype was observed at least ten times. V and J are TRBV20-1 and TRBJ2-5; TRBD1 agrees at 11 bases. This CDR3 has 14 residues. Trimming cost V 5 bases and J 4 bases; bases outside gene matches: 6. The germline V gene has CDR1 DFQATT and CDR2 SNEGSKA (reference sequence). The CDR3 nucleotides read TGCAGTGCTTTAGGACAGGGGGCTCTAGAGACCCAGTACTTC. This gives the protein CSALGQGALETQYF.

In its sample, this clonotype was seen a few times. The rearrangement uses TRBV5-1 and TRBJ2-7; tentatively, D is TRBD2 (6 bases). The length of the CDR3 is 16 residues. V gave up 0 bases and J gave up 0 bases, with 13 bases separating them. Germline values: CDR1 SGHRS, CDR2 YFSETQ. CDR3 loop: CASSLGRGMSSYEQYF. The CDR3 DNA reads TGCGCCAGCAGCTTGGGCCGGGGGATGAGCTCCTACGAGCAGTACTTC.

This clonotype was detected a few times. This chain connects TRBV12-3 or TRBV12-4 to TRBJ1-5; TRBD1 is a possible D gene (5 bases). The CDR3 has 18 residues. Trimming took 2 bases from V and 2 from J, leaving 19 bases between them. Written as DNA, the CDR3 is TGTGCCAGCAGTTTAAATGGGTTGGGGGTTCGGGGCAATCAGCCCCAGCATTTT. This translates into CASSLNGLGVRGNQPQHF.